The T cell receptor beta chain described here comes from a study of human T cells and chemical hapten exposure. General study points: Higher patch test scores went with higher counts of PT1 expanded TCRs.

TCRdb reprocessed the RACE reads via MiXCR and lists one record per CDR3 protein. Of some 400,000 distinct CDR3 sequences in the sample, 5.1% were seen once. CDR1 and CDR2 (germline): MNHEY, SVGAGI. Trimming removed 2 bases from V and 5 bases from J; junction bases left unmatched: 6. CDR3 size: 15 residues. Sample time point: pre-sensitization, week 0. As to treatment: therapeutic diphenylcyclopropenone sensitization with weekly scalp DPC. Prior to each patch test being applied, blood was drawn. Turning to this clonotype: Its antigen is still unknown.

The chain joins TRBV6-5 to TRBJ1-2; 9 bases are a match to TRBD1. The receptor comes from a woman aged 50 to 60 with alopecia areata. Some clones in this sample may be carry-over from other donors' samples. Material: whole blood, obtained in connection with sensitization to the hapten diphenylcyclopropenone (DPC). The CDR3 nucleotides are TGTGCCAGCAGTTACGTGACAGGGACAGGGTATGGCTACACCTTC. This gives the protein CASSYVTGTGYGYTF.